The TCR beta chain under discussion was sequenced for a study of response to subunit inactivated influenza vaccine. CDR3 length equals 14 residues. Germline loops: CDR1 DFQATT, CDR2 SNEGSKA (reference sequence). The V end was cut by 6 bases, the J end by 4 bases, with 18 bases between. TCRdb redid the calling of the RT-PCR reads with MiXCR, one entry per CDR3 protein. The sample has approximately 480,000 distinct CDR3 sequences; approximately 11% are singletons. Study results and caveats: The authors suggested that every seasonal influenza vaccination recruits few new T cells.

This clonotype was observed a few times. Its antigen is as yet unknown. The chain couples TRBV20-1 to TRBJ1-1, with D possibly being TRBD1 (5 bases). The sample in question was PBMCs from blood, obtained 40 to 50 days after vaccination. The sequence was obtained from a man between 50 and 59 years old who received an inactivated influenza vaccine. In DNA form, the CDR3 reads TGCAGTGCCACTCAGGGAGGTGGCGGCACTGAAGCTTTCTTT. Amino acid sequence: CSATQGGGGTEAFF.